The rows below give T cell receptor beta chains drawn from one sample of a study of blood T cells in healthy people across ages. Each CDR3 protein gets one entry after TCRdb re-called the 5' RACE reads with MiXCR. This repertoire shows hundreds of thousands of distinct CDR3 sequences, approximately 21% found once; its top ten account for 3% to 4.5%. The material sequenced was blood. The receptor set was obtained from a man aged 65-85 years in good health. Each CDR3 is given with its conserved first and last residue. Each record gives: D gene, V gene, clone size, J gene, CDR3 DNA, CDR3 protein. D genes are given only for firm matches. Where a row states a size, it is once, few, many or the class of an expanded clone; other rows omit it.

.	TRBV9	few	TRBJ2-2	TGTGCCAGCAGCGTAGGACTATTCGCGAACACCGGGGAGCTGTTTTTT	CASSVGLFANTGELFF
.	TRBV11-2	.	TRBJ2-5	TGTGCCAGCAGTATGAGCGGCGAAGAGACCCAGTACTTC	CASSMSGEETQYF
.	TRBV6-5	.	TRBJ2-1	TGTGCCAGCAGTTACTCGCCGGGACCGCACAATGAGCAGTTCTTC	CASSYSPGPHNEQFF
.	TRBV10-3	.	TRBJ2-7	TGTGCCATCAGTGAGTCAACACGTACCTACGAGCAGTACTTC	CAISESTRTYEQYF
.	TRBV28	many	TRBJ1-5	TGTGCCACCACCCCCTGGGGAGGCAATCAGCCCCAGCATTTT	CATTPWGGNQPQHF
.	TRBV5-1	few	TRBJ1-1	TGCGCCAGCAGCTTGCAGGGAGTCACTGAAGCTTTCTTT	CASSLQGVTEAFF
TRBD2	TRBV5-8	.	TRBJ2-5	TGTGCCAGCAGCTTGCCAGCGGGAACGTGGGAGACCCAGTACTTC	CASSLPAGTWETQYF
.	TRBV20-1	.	TRBJ1-1	TGCAGTGCCTCAGTTGGGGGTGGCTACACTGAAGCTTTCTTT	CSASVGGGYTEAFF
.	TRBV9	.	TRBJ1-5	TGTGCCAGCAGCGTGGAACAGGGTCAGCCCCAGCATTTT	CASSVEQGQPQHF
.	TRBV19	.	TRBJ2-3	TGTGCCAGTAGTTCGACCCCCACAGATACGCAGTATTTT	CASSSTPTDTQYF
.	TRBV28	few	TRBJ1-4	TGTGCCAGCAGCACGCATCTCAGGGGAACGACTAATGAAAAACTGTTTTTT	CASSTHLRGTTNEKLFF
TRBD1	TRBV12-3/TRBV12-4	.	TRBJ2-3	TGTGCCAGCAGTCCGATGACAGGGAGCACAGATGCGCAGTATTTT	CASSPMTGSTDAQYF
TRBD2	TRBV20-1	.	TRBJ2-3	TGCAGTGCTTACATAGCGGGAGGACCCACACATACGCAGTATTTT	CSAYIAGGPTHTQYF
TRBD1	TRBV28	few	TRBJ2-7	TGTGCCACCCCGACAGGGAAATCCTACGAGCAGTACTTC	CATPTGKSYEQYF
TRBD1	TRBV6-6	few	TRBJ2-5	TGTGCCAGCAGTTACGGGACAGGGGGCCGGGAGACCCAGTACTTC	CASSYGTGGRETQYF
.	TRBV10-3	few	TRBJ2-4	TGTGCCATCAGTGAGTCGGTGGGAGACATTCAGTACTTC	CAISESVGDIQYF
.	TRBV7-2	medium-sized	TRBJ2-1	TGTGCCAGCCTCAGGGATGGGAGCTCCTACAATGAGCAGTTCTTC	CASLRDGSSYNEQFF
.	TRBV10-3	.	TRBJ2-5	TGTGCCATCAGTGGTTCAGGGGGGAGTCAAGAGACCCAGTACTTC	CAISGSGGSQETQYF
TRBD1	TRBV5-1	.	TRBJ2-5	TGCGCCAGCAGGTCAGGGGGCGGTTCGGAAAACCAAGAGACCCAGTACTTC	CASRSGGGSENQETQYF
.	TRBV4-2	few	TRBJ1-5	TGTGCCAGCAGCCAAGACGGGGCGAACAATCAGCCCCAGCATTTT	CASSQDGANNQPQHF
.	TRBV3-1	many	TRBJ2-2	TGTGCCAGCAGTTACAGGGTCGTTACCGGGGAGCTGTTTTTT	CASSYRVVTGELFF
.	TRBV6-5	.	TRBJ1-3	TGTGCCAGCACTCTTGGAGGCGACGGAAACACCATATATTTT	CASTLGGDGNTIYF
.	TRBV7-9	few	TRBJ2-3	TGTGCCAGCAGCTTACCCAGTTTGGATACGCAGTATTTT	CASSLPSLDTQYF
.	TRBV15	.	TRBJ1-1	TGTGCCACCGTTCAGGGTTTCGACACTGAAGCTTTCTTT	CATVQGFDTEAFF
.	TRBV12-3/TRBV12-4	few	TRBJ2-7	TGTGCCAGCGCCGGTAGGGGCTACCAGCAGTACTTC	CASAGRGYQQYF
.	TRBV7-9	few	TRBJ2-7	TGTACCAGCGGAACAAACTACGAGCAGTACTTC	CTSGTNYEQYF